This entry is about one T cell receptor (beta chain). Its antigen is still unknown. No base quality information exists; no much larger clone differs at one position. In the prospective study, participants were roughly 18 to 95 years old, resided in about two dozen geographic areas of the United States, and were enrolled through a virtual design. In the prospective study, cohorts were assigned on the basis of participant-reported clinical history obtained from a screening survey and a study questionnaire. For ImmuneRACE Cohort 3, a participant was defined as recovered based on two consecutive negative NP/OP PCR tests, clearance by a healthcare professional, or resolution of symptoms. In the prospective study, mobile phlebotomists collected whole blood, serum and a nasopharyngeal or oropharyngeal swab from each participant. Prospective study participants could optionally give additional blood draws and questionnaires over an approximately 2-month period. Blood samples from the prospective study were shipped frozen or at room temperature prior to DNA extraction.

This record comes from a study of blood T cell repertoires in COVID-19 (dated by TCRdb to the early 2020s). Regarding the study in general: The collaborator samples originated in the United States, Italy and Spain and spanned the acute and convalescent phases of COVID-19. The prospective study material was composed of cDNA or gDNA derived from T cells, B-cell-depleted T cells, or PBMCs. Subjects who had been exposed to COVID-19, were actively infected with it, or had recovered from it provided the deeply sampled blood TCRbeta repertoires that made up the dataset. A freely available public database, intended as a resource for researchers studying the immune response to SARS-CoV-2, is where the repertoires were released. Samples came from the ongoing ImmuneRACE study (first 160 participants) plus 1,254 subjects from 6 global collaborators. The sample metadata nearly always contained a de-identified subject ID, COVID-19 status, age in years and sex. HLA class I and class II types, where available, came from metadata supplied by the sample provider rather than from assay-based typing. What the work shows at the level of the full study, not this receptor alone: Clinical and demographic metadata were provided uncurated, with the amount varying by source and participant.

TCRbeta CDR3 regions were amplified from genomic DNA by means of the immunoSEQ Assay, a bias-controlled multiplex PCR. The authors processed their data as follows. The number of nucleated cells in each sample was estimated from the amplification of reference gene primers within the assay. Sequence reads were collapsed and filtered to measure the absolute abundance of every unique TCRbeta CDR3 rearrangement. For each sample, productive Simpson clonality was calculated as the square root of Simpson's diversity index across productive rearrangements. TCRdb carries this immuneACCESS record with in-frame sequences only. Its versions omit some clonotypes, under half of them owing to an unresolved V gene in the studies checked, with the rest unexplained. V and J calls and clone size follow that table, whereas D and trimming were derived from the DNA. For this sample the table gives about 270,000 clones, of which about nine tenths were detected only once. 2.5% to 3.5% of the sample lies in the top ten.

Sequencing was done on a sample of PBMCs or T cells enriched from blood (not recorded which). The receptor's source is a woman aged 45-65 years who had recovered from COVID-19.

The CDR3 sequence is CASSLGQGDQPQHF. The DNA is as follows: TGTGCCAGCAGCCTGGGACAGGGGGATCAGCCCCAGCATTTT. Recombination connected TRBV7-9 to TRBJ1-5, with 11 bases matching TRBD1. V lost 5 bases and J lost 5 bases, and the count of bases not matched to a germline gene is 2. The CDR3 starts with the cysteine, ends with the phenylalanine, and has 14 residues. CDR3 DNA is the only sequence kept; it has 42 bases, read in frame from the first base. The germline V gene (reference sequence) specifies SEHNR as CDR1 and FQNEAQ as CDR2.